The sequence of this T cell receptor beta chain was determined in a study of regulatory T cells in long-lasting Graves disease. In this sample, this clonotype turned up many times. Its specificity is unknown. The sample's time point: newly diagnosed GD, antithyroid drugs for less than 3 months. There was RNA extracted from PBMCs, and the TCR library was made from it. Study results and limitations: Accuracy may have been reduced by the small sample size. Investigators studied peripheral blood only, not thyroid tissue. Persistent Graves' cases showed lower TCR diversity than newly diagnosed cases.

Library construction for TCR beta used iRepertoire HTBI primers and Arm-PCR of CDR3 regions. Per the study methods: Detected in the samples were around 62 TRBV and 14 TRBJ segments. One entry per CDR3 protein results from TCRdb running MiXCR on the multiplex PCR reads. V and J calls and clone size were set by TCRdb, not the authors. Among roughly 530,000 distinct CDR3 sequences listed, about 16% were seen once. This CDR3 region has 15 residues. The germline V gene has CDR1 SGHKS and CDR2 YYEKEE (reference sequence). Trimming pared 0 bases from V and 6 bases from J, leaving 16 bases between. Another study also made use of these data, one on T cells in Graves' hyperthyroidism and ophthalmopathy.

The starting material was peripheral blood mononuclear cells (PBMCs), obtained at new diagnosis, from a patient treated with antithyroid drugs. The chain combines TRBV5-5 with TRBJ2-7; D gene unclear. This receptor was taken from a woman in her forties or fifties with Graves disease. For the CDR3, the DNA is TGTGCCAGCAGCTTGGAAGTGGCCCAACGTTTCGAGCAGTACTTC. Protein: CASSLEVAQRFEQYF.